This entry lists 24 T cell receptor beta chains sequenced from one sample in a study of blood T cell repertoires in COVID-19. Profiled with immunoSEQ multiplex PCR; TCRdb holds only in-frame clones, not every one. This table holds 220,000 or so clones, 84% found once. The source material was peripheral blood. The receptors come from a woman younger than 45 who had recovered from COVID-19.

The chain joins TRBV5-6 to TRBJ2-7, with 9 bases aligning to TRBD1. Per the germline V gene, CDR1 is SGHDT and CDR2 is YYEEEE. V lost 0 bases and J lost 3; bases outside the gene matches: 7. The CDR3 covers 16 residues. The CDR3, as DNA: TGTGCCAGCAGCTTGGTCCCGGGACAGGGATACTACGAGCAGTACTTC. Its protein product is CASSLVPGQGYYEQYF.

This clone was seen only a few times. The V and J genes are TRBV18 and TRBJ1-4; TRBD1 aligns across 7 bases. This CDR3 has 15 residues. V dropped 3 bases and J dropped 8; count of bases not matched to a gene: 9. CDR1 and CDR2 (germline): KGHSH, LQKENI. This CDR3 is CASSPRDSEGEKLFF. The CDR3 coding sequence is TGTGCCAGCTCACCCCGGGACAGCGAAGGGGAAAAACTGTTTTTT.

The rearrangement joins TRBV2 to TRBJ2-5; D gene unclear. The CDR3 loop spans 14 amino acids. Germline V gives CDR1 SNHLY, CDR2 FYNNEI. The V and J ends lost 7 bases and 4 bases respectively, with 16 bases between them. As DNA, the CDR3 is TGTGCCAGCACAACCGGGTCCCCCCCAGAGACCCAGTACTTC. Protein: CASTTGSPPETQYF.

The chain couples TRBV5-6 to TRBJ2-1; TRBD1 might be the D (6 bases). Trimming cost V 1 base and J 6 bases, with 17 bases left between them. This CDR3 is 16 amino acids long. In germline, CDR1 is SGHDT, CDR2 YYEEEE. CDR3 amino acids: CASSLQGPLISNEQFF. The CDR3 nucleotides are TGTGCCAGCAGCTTGCAGGGGCCCCTAATCTCCAATGAGCAGTTCTTC.

The V call is TRBV6-1, the J call TRBJ2-2; D perhaps matches TRBD1 (5 bases). Deletions cut 1 base from V and 8 bases from J, with 11 bases between. The V gene's germline CDR1 is MNHNS and CDR2 SASEGT. CDR3 size: 14 residues. CDR3 sequence: CASSEVHGAGELFF. In nucleotides, the CDR3 is TGTGCCAGCAGTGAAGTGCATGGGGCAGGGGAGCTGTTTTTT.

This chain connects TRBV29-1 to TRBJ2-5; 9 nucleotides line up with TRBD2. J gave up 5 bases and V 5 bases, and 3 bases lay outside the gene matches. The CDR3 is 12 amino acids. Germline values: CDR1 SQVTM, CDR2 ANQGSEA. CDR3 loop: CSVRSGSETQYF. In nucleotides, the CDR3 is TGCAGCGTTCGTAGCGGGAGTGAGACCCAGTACTTC. Drawing the rest from reference TRBV29-1 and TRBJ2-5, the complete variable domain is SAVISQKPSRDICQRGTSLTIQCQVDSQVTMMFWYRQQPGQSLTLIATANQGSEATYESGFVIDKFPISRPNLTFSTLTVSNMSPEDSSIYLCSVRSGSETQYFGPGTRLLVL.

This clone has only a few counts. The chain employs TRBV10-3 and TRBJ1-6, with a weak D call TRBD1 (5 bases). The CDR3 covers 12 residues. The ends were cut back, 10 bases at V and 13 bases at J, with 17 bases in the middle. Germline assignment: CDR1 ENHRY and CDR2 SYGVKD. Here the CDR3 DNA reads TGTGCCACAGGACAAGGGGAAGTGCCCCTCCACTTT. This gives the protein CATGQGEVPLHF.

This chain joins TRBV23-1 and TRBJ1-2; 9 positions match TRBD1. TRBV23-1 is an ORF, and what it does is uncertain. This CDR3 contains 12 residues. Trimming at V came to 2 bases and at J to 12 bases, leaving 4 bases not matched to a gene. In DNA, the CDR3 is TGCGCCAGCAGTCAAAACAGGGGGCCGGACACCTTC. Protein: CASSQNRGPDTF.

V usage is TRBV10-3 and J usage is TRBJ1-2; TRBD1 is a possible D gene (6 bases). From germline, CDR1 is ENHRY and CDR2 SYGVKD. This CDR3 spans 13 amino acids. The V end lost 4 bases, the J end lost 3 bases, and 9 bases lay between the germline ends. The CDR3 DNA is TGTGCCATCAGTGGCGAGGGGGACTATGGCTACACCTTC. Translated, it gives CAISGEGDYGYTF.

The V and J genes are TRBV7-3 and TRBJ1-3; TRBD1 matches at 8 bases. Losses at the gene ends were 5 bases for V and 4 bases for J; bases not matched to a gene: 7. Germline V gene lookup returns CDR1 SGHTA and CDR2 FQGTGA. CDR3 length: 15 amino acids. In DNA form, the CDR3 reads TGTGCCAGCAGCGAAGACAGGGGAATCGGAAACACCATATATTTT. It is translated as CASSEDRGIGNTIYF.

The V and J genes are TRBV14 and TRBJ2-5, with D possibly being TRBD1 (5 bases). Trimming took 4 bases from V and 2 from J, leaving 14 bases between them. The V gene's germline CDR1 is SGHDN and CDR2 FVKESK. CDR3 length: 15 amino acids. The CDR3 region is CASSPKRTLQETQYF. The CDR3 nucleotides are TGTGCCAGCAGCCCAAAAAGGACATTGCAAGAGACCCAGTACTTC.

The chain is built from TRBV5-1 and TRBJ2-7, with a weak D call TRBD1 (5 bases). CDR1 is SGHRS and CDR2 is YFSETQ in the germline V gene. This CDR3 contains 13 residues. V was pared by 4 bases and J by 6 bases, with 14 bases between. In DNA form, the CDR3 reads TGCGCCAGCAGCCCACGGGCAGACAGCGAGCAGTACTTC. It specifies CASSPRADSEQYF.

The chain recombines TRBV11-2 with TRBJ1-1, with TRBD1 matching 9 bases. Germline CDR1 and CDR2: SGHAT and FQNNGV. With V trimmed by 3 bases and J by 7 bases, 3 bases remained unmatched. The CDR3 is 13 amino acids. The CDR3 sequence is CASSFRQGDEAFF. DNA of the CDR3: TGTGCCAGCAGCTTTAGACAGGGGGATGAAGCTTTCTTT.

This clone was seen only once. The chain uses TRBV2 and TRBJ2-1; 12 nucleotides line up with TRBD2. The J segment lost 5 bases and the V segment lost 6 bases, leaving 5 bases of the junction unmatched. The CDR3 spans 15 residues. Germline V gene lookup returns CDR1 SNHLY and CDR2 FYNNEI. The CDR3 here is CASRTGTSGHNEQFF. For the CDR3, the DNA is TGTGCCAGCAGAACCGGGACTAGCGGGCACAATGAGCAGTTCTTC.

This chain connects TRBV10-1 to TRBJ1-6, with a weak D call TRBD1 (5 bases). There are 13 residues in the CDR3. Germline values: CDR1 WNHNN, CDR2 SYGVQD (reference sequence). Trimming pared 0 bases from V and 11 bases from J, leaving 8 bases between. CDR3 nucleotide sequence: TGCGCCAGCAGTGAGTCAGGGGTAGCACCCCTCCACTTT. Its protein is CASSESGVAPLHF.

This rearrangement joins TRBV7-2 to TRBJ2-7; D ambiguous. The length of the CDR3 is 13 residues. V gave up 3 bases and J gave up 1 base, with 7 bases separating them. Germline CDR1 reads SGHTA; CDR2 reads FQGNSA. For the CDR3, the DNA is TGTGCCAGCAGCTTTCCACAGTCCTACGAGCAGTACTTC. This sequence encodes CASSFPQSYEQYF.

The rearrangement links TRBV2 to TRBJ2-1; TRBD2 matches 13 bases. Germline CDR1 and CDR2: SNHLY and FYNNEI. The CDR3 runs 15 residues. With 4 bases clipped from V and 9 bases from J, the junction kept 6 bases outside the gene matches. CDR3 region: CASSGTSGSQGEQFF. The CDR3 region has the DNA TGTGCCAGCAGTGGGACTAGCGGGAGCCAAGGTGAGCAGTTCTTC.

The gene calls are TRBV30 and TRBJ2-1; D remains ambiguous. Germline-derived CDR1 and CDR2 are GTSNPN and SVGIG (reference sequence). This CDR3 has 14 residues. V lost 1 base and J lost 0, with 7 bases in between. The CDR3 DNA sequence: TGTGCCTGGAGTGAACTCGTCTCCTACAATGAGCAGTTCTTC. Translating it yields CAWSELVSYNEQFF.

The chain is built from TRBV5-5 and TRBJ1-1, with a weak D call TRBD1 (5 bases). The CDR3 is made up of 16 amino acids. Germline V lookup: CDR1 SGHKS, CDR2 YYEKEE (reference sequence). V was trimmed by 4 bases and J by 5 bases, leaving 21 bases between them. CDR3 sequence: CASSPPNQGLGTEAFF. As DNA, the CDR3 is TGTGCCAGCAGCCCACCCAATCAGGGCCTGGGGACTGAAGCTTTCTTT.

The V gene is TRBV6-1, the J gene TRBJ2-2; TRBD2 matches at 8 bases. Germline V gene sequence: CDR1 MNHNS, CDR2 SASEGT. With V trimmed by 6 bases and J by 3 bases, 6 bases remained unmatched. This CDR3 has 15 amino acids. The DNA of the CDR3 is TGTGCCAGCAGCGGTAGCGGGACCCACACCGGGGAGCTGTTTTTT. As protein: CASSGSGTHTGELFF.

The rearrangement links TRBV24-1 to TRBJ2-7; 7 bases map to TRBD1. J was trimmed by 5 bases and V by 6 bases; bases with no gene match: 6. This CDR3 is built from 13 residues. Per germline, CDR1 KGHDR and CDR2 SFDVKD. CDR3: CATSRQGFDEQYF. The CDR3 nucleotides read TGTGCCACCAGTAGACAGGGTTTTGACGAGCAGTACTTC.

The chain is built from TRBV19 and TRBJ2-5; 9 bases are a match to TRBD1. There are 14 residues in the CDR3. Germline V lookup: CDR1 LNHDA, CDR2 SQIVND (reference sequence). Trimming at V came to 5 bases and at J to 9 bases, leaving 10 bases not matched to a gene. In DNA, the CDR3 is TGTGCCAGTAGTCAGGGAGGACAGGGGATGGCCCAGTACTTC. Amino acid sequence: CASSQGGQGMAQYF.

The chain joins TRBV18 to TRBJ2-7; 7 nucleotides align to TRBD1. V lost 3 bases and J lost 2; bases outside the gene matches: 7. Germline V gene data show CDR1 as KGHSH and CDR2 as LQKENI. This CDR3 comprises 15 residues. For the CDR3, the DNA is TGTGCCAGCTCACCGATGACAGGGCGAACCTACGAGCAGTACTTC. This sequence encodes CASSPMTGRTYEQYF.

For this clone: This same CDR3 is encoded by further DNA sequences in the sample. The chain couples TRBV12-3 or TRBV12-4 to TRBJ2-5; a weak D match, TRBD1 (5 bases). This CDR3 contains 12 residues. The V end lost 2 bases, the J end lost 4 bases, and 5 bases lay between the germline ends. The CDR3 here is CASSLQGETQYF. In nucleotides, the CDR3 is TGTGCCAGCAGTTTACAGGGAGAGACCCAGTACTTC.